This is a list of T cell receptor beta chains from one sample in a study of blood T cell repertoires in COVID-19. Using immunoSEQ multiplex PCR, the repertoire was profiled, and TCRdb retains in-frame clones only, with some absent. The data hold approximately 25,000 clones, with over 75% observed a single time. Source material: peripheral blood. These receptors all stem from a woman aged 70-85 years with COVID-19, enrolled during active disease. The CDR3 runs from the conserved cysteine through the conserved F or W. Fields, in order: CDR3 protein, CDR3 DNA, clone size, V gene, D gene, J gene. A D gene is named only where the DNA matches it firmly. Not every row has a clone size; where given, it reads once, few, many or a size class.

CDR3aa: CASSATGKYTDTQYF; CDR3nt: TGTGCCAGCAGCGCGACAGGGAAATACACAGATACGCAGTATTTT; abundance: NA; v_gene: TRBV11-3; d_gene: TRBD1; j_gene: TRBJ2-3
CDR3aa: CASSSLSGGNNQPQHF; CDR3nt: TGTGCCAGTAGTTCCCTTTCGGGGGGCAACAATCAGCCCCAGCATTTT; abundance: NA; v_gene: TRBV19; d_gene: NA; j_gene: TRBJ1-5
CDR3aa: CASSPPGSHEQYF; CDR3nt: TGTGCCAGTAGCCCTCCAGGGTCCCACGAGCAGTACTTC; abundance: NA; v_gene: TRBV19; d_gene: NA; j_gene: TRBJ2-7
CDR3aa: CASSQPGTAYEQYF; CDR3nt: TGTGCCAGCAGCCAGCCCGGGACAGCCTACGAGCAGTACTTC; abundance: NA; v_gene: TRBV4-2; d_gene: TRBD1; j_gene: TRBJ2-7
CDR3aa: CASRDRGNTEAFF; CDR3nt: TGTGCCAGCAGGGACCGGGGGAACACTGAAGCTTTCTTT; abundance: once; v_gene: TRBV3-1/TRBV3-2; d_gene: NA; j_gene: TRBJ1-1
CDR3aa: CSVEPRRGDAGNTIYF; CDR3nt: TGCAGCGTTGAACCCCGGAGGGGAGACGCTGGAAACACCATATATTTT; abundance: once; v_gene: TRBV29-1; d_gene: NA; j_gene: TRBJ1-3
CDR3aa: CASSPSTGKDQPQHF; CDR3nt: TGTGCCAGTAGTCCCTCGACAGGGAAGGATCAGCCCCAGCATTTT; abundance: NA; v_gene: TRBV19; d_gene: TRBD1; j_gene: TRBJ1-5
CDR3aa: CASSRLLMTEGYTF; CDR3nt: TGTGCCAGCAGCCGACTCCTTATGACGGAGGGCTACACCTTC; abundance: NA; v_gene: TRBV3-1/TRBV3-2; d_gene: NA; j_gene: TRBJ1-2
CDR3aa: CASSLSGGARVNGQFF; CDR3nt: TGTGCCAGCAGCTTGAGCGGGGGGGCTCGGGTAAATGGGCAGTTCTTC; abundance: NA; v_gene: TRBV13; d_gene: TRBD2; j_gene: TRBJ2-1
CDR3aa: CSGSGNTEAFF; CDR3nt: TGCAGCGGATCCGGGAACACTGAAGCTTTCTTT; abundance: NA; v_gene: TRBV29-1; d_gene: NA; j_gene: TRBJ1-1
CDR3aa: CASSFRQNSPLHF; CDR3nt: TGTGCCAGCAGCTTCCGACAGAATTCACCCCTCCACTTT; abundance: NA; v_gene: TRBV5-6; d_gene: NA; j_gene: TRBJ1-6
CDR3aa: CASSEHSGANVLTF; CDR3nt: TGTGCCAGCAGTGAACACTCTGGGGCCAACGTCCTGACTTTC; abundance: NA; v_gene: TRBV2; d_gene: NA; j_gene: TRBJ2-6
CDR3aa: CASSTDRGGQETQYF; CDR3nt: TGTGCCAGCAGCACGGACAGGGGTGGGCAAGAGACCCAGTACTTC; abundance: NA; v_gene: TRBV7-2; d_gene: TRBD1; j_gene: TRBJ2-5
CDR3aa: CASSSYNQPQHF; CDR3nt: TGTGCCAGCAGCTCTTATAATCAGCCCCAGCATTTT; abundance: NA; v_gene: TRBV7-2; d_gene: NA; j_gene: TRBJ1-5
CDR3aa: CASSEARTETYEQYF; CDR3nt: TGTGCCAGCAGTGAAGCTAGGACAGAAACCTACGAGCAGTACTTC; abundance: NA; v_gene: TRBV2; d_gene: NA; j_gene: TRBJ2-7
CDR3aa: CASSQDEGTEAFF; CDR3nt: TGTGCCAGCAGCCAAGATGAGGGAACTGAAGCTTTCTTT; abundance: NA; v_gene: TRBV3-1/TRBV3-2; d_gene: NA; j_gene: TRBJ1-1
CDR3aa: CASSVSRSQGADQPQHF; CDR3nt: TGTGCCAGTAGTGTATCACGGTCACAGGGGGCGGATCAGCCCCAGCATTTT; abundance: NA; v_gene: TRBV19; d_gene: TRBD1; j_gene: TRBJ1-5
CDR3aa: CATSRDYGHGKLYTEAFF; CDR3nt: TGTGCCACCAGCAGAGATTACGGACATGGAAAATTATACACTGAAGCTTTCTTT; abundance: NA; v_gene: TRBV15; d_gene: NA; j_gene: TRBJ1-1
CDR3aa: CASSLRTDPPGDTQYF; CDR3nt: TGCGCCAGCAGCTTGCGGACAGATCCTCCGGGAGATACGCAGTATTTT; abundance: NA; v_gene: TRBV5-1; d_gene: NA; j_gene: TRBJ2-3
CDR3aa: CASSSRQGSYGYTF; CDR3nt: TGTGCCAGCAGCTCACGACAGGGGAGTTATGGCTACACCTTC; abundance: NA; v_gene: TRBV3-1/TRBV3-2; d_gene: TRBD1; j_gene: TRBJ1-2
CDR3aa: CASRETSGLTFYEQYF; CDR3nt: TGTGCCAGCAGGGAGACTAGCGGGTTAACATTCTACGAGCAGTACTTC; abundance: NA; v_gene: TRBV6-6; d_gene: TRBD2; j_gene: TRBJ2-7
CDR3aa: CASSQEGLGGTGELFF; CDR3nt: TGTGCCAGCAGCCAAGAGGGACTTGGAGGCACCGGGGAGCTGTTTTTT; abundance: NA; v_gene: TRBV4-2; d_gene: NA; j_gene: TRBJ2-2
CDR3aa: CASSLGGPKYNEQFF; CDR3nt: TGTGCCAGCAGTTTGGGTGGGCCAAAGTACAATGAGCAGTTCTTC; abundance: NA; v_gene: TRBV27; d_gene: NA; j_gene: TRBJ2-1
CDR3aa: CASSTPRGQAGGYEQYF; CDR3nt: TGTGCCAGCAGCACACCCAGGGGACAGGCGGGAGGGTACGAGCAGTACTTC; abundance: NA; v_gene: TRBV21-1; d_gene: NA; j_gene: TRBJ2-7
CDR3aa: CASSPLTAYNEQFF; CDR3nt: TGTGCCAGCTCACCACTGACAGCCTACAATGAGCAGTTCTTC; abundance: NA; v_gene: TRBV18; d_gene: NA; j_gene: TRBJ2-1
CDR3aa: CASSYGSNTEAFF; CDR3nt: TGTGCCAGCAGTTATGGCAGTAACACTGAAGCTTTCTTT; abundance: NA; v_gene: TRBV6-5; d_gene: NA; j_gene: TRBJ1-1
CDR3aa: CASSLSGTLRGSLHF; CDR3nt: TGTGCCAGCAGCTTAAGCGGCACCCTAAGAGGGTCCCTCCACTTT; abundance: NA; v_gene: TRBV13; d_gene: NA; j_gene: TRBJ1-6
CDR3aa: CSVEREGGDEQFF; CDR3nt: TGCAGCGTTGAGCGGGAGGGCGGCGATGAGCAGTTCTTC; abundance: NA; v_gene: TRBV29-1; d_gene: TRBD2; j_gene: TRBJ2-1
CDR3aa: CASSLRQLQYGYTF; CDR3nt: TGTGCCAGCAGTTTACGACAGCTACAATATGGCTACACCTTC; abundance: NA; v_gene: TRBV6-5; d_gene: NA; j_gene: TRBJ1-2
CDR3aa: CASTRRHRGFGDEQFF; CDR3nt: TGTGCCAGCACCCGCCGCCACAGGGGCTTTGGGGATGAGCAGTTCTTC; abundance: once; v_gene: TRBV7-3; d_gene: TRBD1; j_gene: TRBJ2-1
CDR3aa: CASSLGQGMVKNIQYF; CDR3nt: TGTGCCAGCAGCTTAGGGCAGGGTATGGTCAAAAACATTCAGTACTTC; abundance: once; v_gene: TRBV11-3; d_gene: NA; j_gene: TRBJ2-4
CDR3aa: CSASFWQGNEKLFF; CDR3nt: TGCAGTGCTAGTTTCTGGCAGGGTAATGAAAAACTGTTTTTT; abundance: once; v_gene: TRBV20-1; d_gene: NA; j_gene: TRBJ1-4